The 14 T cell receptor beta chains below all came from one sample that was sequenced in a study of cytomegalovirus exposure and HLA in healthy donors. 60 Vbeta and 13 Jbeta primers were used in PCR. Clones were read by immunoSEQ multiplex PCR, and TCRdb kept only the in-frame ones, dropping some. The data show tens of thousands of clones, with just over 65% seen just once and roughly 11% held by the top ten. The sequencing sample was made of PBMCs. These receptors all come from a young woman in good health and CMV-seronegative.

The chain carries TRBV7-2 and TRBJ2-2; the match to TRBD2 covers 11 bases. Per germline, CDR1 SGHTA and CDR2 FQGNSA. CDR3 size: 16 residues. Trimming at V came to 5 bases and at J to 6 bases, leaving 8 bases not matched to a gene. CDR3 residues: CASSKQLAGAAGELFF. CDR3 in DNA: TGTGCCAGCAGCAAACAACTAGCGGGGGCAGCCGGGGAGCTGTTTTTT.

CDR3 loop: CASSFHKDNTYEQYF. The CDR3, as DNA: TGTGCCAGCAGCTTCCATAAGGACAACACCTACGAGCAGTACTTC. The chain combines TRBV7-6 with TRBJ2-7; possibly TRBD1 for D (5 bases). The CDR3 covers 15 residues. From germline, CDR1 is SGHVS and CDR2 FNYEAQ. Trimming removed 3 bases at V and 2 bases at J, with 14 bases between.

The rearrangement uses TRBV11-2 and TRBJ1-2, with 7 bases fitting TRBD1. From germline, CDR1 is SGHAT and CDR2 FQNNGV. J gave up 0 bases and V 4 bases, and 8 bases lay outside the gene matches. There are 16 residues in the CDR3. The CDR3 DNA reads as TGTGCCAGCAGCTCGATCACAGGGGTCACTAACTATGGCTACACCTTC. This translates into CASSSITGVTNYGYTF.

This chain links TRBV5-1 with TRBJ2-1, with 9 bases identical to TRBD1. This CDR3 contains 14 residues. The V and J ends lost 6 bases and 3 bases, in that order; junction bases with no gene match: 4. The germline V gene has CDR1 SGHRS and CDR2 YFSETQ. The DNA for the CDR3 is TGCGCCAGCAAAACAGGGGGCATCTACAATGAGCAGTTCTTC. As protein: CASKTGGIYNEQFF.

The gene calls are TRBV5-1 and TRBJ2-1; a possible D gene is TRBD1 (6 bases). This CDR3 has 15 amino acids. The V end lost 4 bases, the J end lost 0 bases, and 11 bases lay between the germline ends. The germline V gene has CDR1 SGHRS and CDR2 YFSETQ. DNA for the CDR3: TGCGCCAGCAGCCCCGACAGGATCTCCTACAATGAGCAGTTCTTC. It encodes CASSPDRISYNEQFF.

The chain recombines TRBV7-9 with TRBJ1-5, with D unresolved. CDR3 size: 18 residues. V lost 6 bases and J lost 0, with 21 bases in between. Per the germline V gene, CDR1 is SEHNR and CDR2 is FQNEAQ (reference sequence). For the CDR3, the DNA is TGTGCCAGCAGTCGTTATGTTTCAGGAGGCCTTAGCAATCAGCCCCAGCATTTT. Its protein is CASSRYVSGGLSNQPQHF.

On this clone: One end of the junction varies from germline; a read error may be responsible. CDR3 nucleotides: TGTGCCAGCGGGGACAGCTCCTATAATCCACCCCTCCACTTT. Its protein is CASGDSSYNPPLHF. The V and J genes are TRBV4-2 and TRBJ1-6; 7 bases are shared with TRBD1. Germline CDR1 and CDR2: LGHNA and YNFKEQ. The CDR3 sequence is 14 residues long.

This rearrangement joins TRBV11-1 to TRBJ1-4, with no clear D. CDR3 length: 15 residues. V was pared by 5 bases and J by 8 bases, with 18 bases between. CDR1 and CDR2 (germline): SGHAT, FQDESV (reference sequence). CDR3 amino acids: CASSPTGGRGEKLFF. The CDR3, as DNA: TGTGCCAGCAGCCCAACCGGAGGACGAGGGGAAAAACTGTTTTTT. Variable domain in full (rest from reference TRBV11-1 and TRBJ1-4): EAEVAQSPRYKITEKSQAVAFWCDPISGHATLYWYRQILGQGPELLVQFQDESVVDDSQLPKDRFSAERLKGVDSTLKIQPAELGDSAMYLCASSPTGGRGEKLFFGSGTQLSVL.

The chain carries TRBV4-1 and TRBJ2-7, with TRBD1 matching 9 bases. The junction had 5 bases not matched to a gene; V was cut back by 3 bases and J by 5 bases. There are 14 residues in the CDR3. The germline V gene encodes CDR1 MGHRA and CDR2 YSYEKL. The CDR3 sequence is CASSQGTGWNEQYF. CDR3 sequence (DNA): TGCGCCAGCAGCCAGGGGACAGGGTGGAACGAGCAGTACTTC.

The chain joins TRBV6-6 to TRBJ2-7, with 9 bases lining up with TRBD2. The ends lost 0 bases at V and 1 base at J; junction bases unmatched: 4. CDR1 and CDR2 from the germline V gene are MNHNY and SVGAGI (reference sequence). The CDR3 is 16 residues long. CDR3 DNA: TGTGCCAGCAGTTACTCGGGGACTAGCACTTCCTACGAGCAGTACTTC. This encodes CASSYSGTSTSYEQYF.

The rearrangement links TRBV7-8 to TRBJ2-7, with 8 bases lining up with TRBD1. The trim removed 2 bases at V and 6 bases at J, leaving 9 bases unmatched. This CDR3 spans 15 amino acids. Germline lookup yields CDR1 SGHVS and CDR2 FQNEAQ. The CDR3 DNA is TGTGCCAGCAGCTTATTGGGACAGGAATCACGCGAGCAGTACTTC. Translation: CASSLLGQESREQYF.

CDR3 region: CASSFLPGQTNEKLFF. The CDR3 coding sequence is TGTGCCAGCAGCTTTCTTCCTGGACAGACTAATGAAAAACTGTTTTTT. The chain uses TRBV6-6 and TRBJ1-4; D may be TRBD1 (6 bases). The CDR3 is 16 residues long. The germline V and J ends were trimmed by 6 bases and 2 bases, with 16 bases remaining between them. Germline V gene data show CDR1 as MNHNY and CDR2 as SVGAGI (reference sequence).

The chain employs TRBV6-1 and TRBJ1-5; the match to TRBD1 covers 7 bases. From germline, CDR1 is MNHNS and CDR2 SASEGT. The CDR3 has 12 amino acids. Trimming removed 5 bases from V and 9 bases from J; junction bases left unmatched: 4. CDR3 loop: CASSSRTGPQHF. The CDR3 coding sequence is TGTGCCAGCAGTTCCCGGACAGGGCCCCAGCATTTT.

The rearrangement joins TRBV30 to TRBJ1-6; 7 bases are a match to TRBD1. Germline values: CDR1 GTSNPN, CDR2 SVGIG (reference sequence). V was pared by 3 bases and J by 7 bases, with 3 bases of the junction left unmatched. The CDR3 has 13 amino acids. CDR3 sequence reads: CAWRGQANSPLHF. CDR3 DNA: TGTGCCTGGAGAGGACAGGCCAATTCACCCCTCCACTTT.